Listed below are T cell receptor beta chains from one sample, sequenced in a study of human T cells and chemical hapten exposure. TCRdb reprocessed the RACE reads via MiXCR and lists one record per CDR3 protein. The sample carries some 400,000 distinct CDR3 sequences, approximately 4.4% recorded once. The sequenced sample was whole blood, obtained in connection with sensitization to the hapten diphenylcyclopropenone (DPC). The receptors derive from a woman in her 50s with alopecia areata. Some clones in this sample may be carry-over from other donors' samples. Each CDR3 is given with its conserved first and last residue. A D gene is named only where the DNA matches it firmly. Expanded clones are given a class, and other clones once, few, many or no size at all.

TGTGCCAGCAGTGAAAGGAACAGGAGGAGCAATGAGCAGTTCTTC | CASSERNRRSNEQFF | TRBV2 | . | . | TRBJ2-1
TGTGCCAGCAGCCAAGAAGTCCCGGACGGGGGGGCCCTATATGAGCAGTTCTTC | CASSQEVPDGGALYEQFF | TRBV3-1 | TRBD2 | many | TRBJ2-1
TGTGCTAGTGGTTCCCCTCCTAACTATGGCTACACCTTC | CASGSPPNYGYTF | TRBV12-5 | . | few | TRBJ1-2
TGCGCCAGCAGCCAACCAGGAAACACCATATATTTT | CASSQPGNTIYF | TRBV4-1 | . | . | TRBJ1-3
TGTGCCAGCAGGGATACTAGTAAACTGGAGTTCTTC | CASRDTSKLEFF | TRBV6-5 | . | many | TRBJ2-1
TGTGCCAGCAGCCCTCCGGGACGGACTAATGAAAAACTGTTTTTT | CASSPPGRTNEKLFF | TRBV7-9 | . | . | TRBJ1-4
TGTGCCAGCAGTCCCGGGACAGGGGCCTATCAGCCCCAGCATTTT | CASSPGTGAYQPQHF | TRBV12-3/TRBV12-4 | TRBD1 | . | TRBJ1-5
TGCGCCAGCAGCTTGGCTAACAGGGGATATGGCTACACCTTC | CASSLANRGYGYTF | TRBV5-1 | TRBD1 | many | TRBJ1-2
TGCAGCGTTGAAGCCAGGCGGGAGACCCAGTACTTC | CSVEARRETQYF | TRBV29-1 | . | many | TRBJ2-5
TGTGCCAGCAGTGACGGTCCTGGTAATCAGCCCCAGCATTTT | CASSDGPGNQPQHF | TRBV6-1 | . | many | TRBJ1-5
TGCAGTGCTAGAGATCGAGTGAAAAACATTCAGTACTTC | CSARDRVKNIQYF | TRBV20-1 | . | few | TRBJ2-4
TGTGCCTGGCAGACTAGCGGGATCGGAGATACGCAGTATTTT | CAWQTSGIGDTQYF | TRBV30 | TRBD2 | few | TRBJ2-3
TGTGCCAGCAGTTTCGGGGGTCGTGAGCAGTTCTTC | CASSFGGREQFF | TRBV27 | . | . | TRBJ2-1
TGTGCCAGCAGCTTAGACGGGGGAGTATCGGATACGCAGTATTTT | CASSLDGGVSDTQYF | TRBV7-2 | . | many | TRBJ2-3
TGTGCCAGCAGTTACTGGCCTAGCGGGGACCCCACAGATACGCAGTATTTT | CASSYWPSGDPTDTQYF | TRBV6-6 | TRBD2 | . | TRBJ2-3
TGTGCCAGCAGCTCTCCCGGGGGCTTGAATGAAAAACTGTTTTTT | CASSSPGGLNEKLFF | TRBV7-8 | . | many | TRBJ1-4
TGTGCCAGCAGTGAAAATCAACGAAACACCATATATTTT | CASSENQRNTIYF | TRBV6-1 | . | . | TRBJ1-3
TGTGCCAGCAGTTCAATAGCGGGGGGGCTGGAGCAGTACTTC | CASSSIAGGLEQYF | TRBV6-1 | TRBD2 | . | TRBJ2-7
TGTGCCAGCAGCGCCGGGACCCAGCCGCAGTATTTT | CASSAGTQPQYF | TRBV5-6 | . | . | TRBJ2-3
TGTGCCAGCAGTCCCCACCCCGGGACTCTGGACACCGGGGAGCTGTTTTTT | CASSPHPGTLDTGELFF | TRBV28 | . | many | TRBJ2-2
TGTGCCAGCAGCACAGGGCCCGAGCAGTACTTC | CASSTGPEQYF | TRBV28 | . | many | TRBJ2-7
TGTGCCAGCACCCCGCAGGGCAGACTTGGTCAGCCCCAGCATTTT | CASTPQGRLGQPQHF | TRBV12-3/TRBV12-4 | . | many | TRBJ1-5